Listed below are T cell receptor beta chains from one sample, sequenced in a study of response to subunit inactivated influenza vaccine. TCRdb independently ran MiXCR on the RT-PCR reads; one entry per CDR3 protein. Found here are about 540,000 distinct CDR3 sequences, roughly 15% of them singletons; the top ten hold approximately 10%. This specimen was PBMCs from blood, taken 12 days after vaccination. Receptors originate from a man aged 50 or older who received an inactivated influenza vaccine. The CDR3 runs from the conserved cysteine through the conserved F or W. The D gene is left open where the match is weak. Rows may omit the clone size; those that give it use once, few, many or a size class.

j_call d_call clone_size v_call cdr3_nt cdr3_aa
TRBJ1-2 - - TRBV5-1 TGCGCCAGCAGCTTGGCGTCGGGGCGAAATGGCTACACCTTC CASSLASGRNGYTF
TRBJ2-4 TRBD1 many TRBV28 TGTGCCAGCAGGGAGACAGGGGGAAAGAACATTCAGTACTTC CASRETGGKNIQYF
TRBJ1-5 TRBD1 - TRBV20-1 TGCAGTGCTAGAGTCACAGGGGGACGAAATCAGCCCCAGCATTTT CSARVTGGRNQPQHF
TRBJ2-5 - - TRBV29-1 TGCAGCGTTGAAGGGGGGCACCTAACCTTGGAGACCCAGTACTTC CSVEGGHLTLETQYF
TRBJ2-1 - few TRBV7-2 TGTGCCACCAGACTATTCTCCTACAATGAGCAGTTCTTC CATRLFSYNEQFF
TRBJ2-1 TRBD2 many TRBV4-2 TGTGCCAGCAGCCAATCGGGACTAGCGGGAGGGCCTTACAATGAGCAGTTCTTC CASSQSGLAGGPYNEQFF
TRBJ2-7 TRBD1 - TRBV7-8 TGTGCCAGCAGCTTAGGGACAGGGTTATTCGAGCAGTACTTC CASSLGTGLFEQYF
TRBJ2-5 TRBD1 few TRBV20-1 TGCAGTGCGACACGACAGGGGGCGCATGAGACCCAGTACTTC CSATRQGAHETQYF
TRBJ2-7 - - TRBV3-1 TGTGCCAGCAGCCAATTCAACTCCGACTCCGAGCAGTACTTC CASSQFNSDSEQYF
TRBJ2-3 TRBD1 - TRBV20-1 TGCAGTGCTGACAGGGGGCGGTCGCCAAATACGCAGTATTTT CSADRGRSPNTQYF
TRBJ1-6 TRBD1 few TRBV3-1 TGTGCCAGCAGCCGGGACAGGGGGGATAATTCACCCCTCCACTTT CASSRDRGDNSPLHF
TRBJ2-7 TRBD1 few TRBV2 TGTGCCAGCAGTGGCAGGGGGAACTCCTACGAGCAGTACTTC CASSGRGNSYEQYF
TRBJ2-7 - few TRBV15 TGTGCCACCAGCAGAGCTGGGGGGCCCTACGAGCAGTACTTC CATSRAGGPYEQYF
TRBJ1-5 TRBD1 few TRBV24-1 TGTGCCACCAGTGATCCACAGGGGCATAGCAATCAGCCCCAGCATTTT CATSDPQGHSNQPQHF
TRBJ2-3 - few TRBV20-1 TGCAGTGCGAAGCGCCCCCAGGGAGTCACAGATACGCAGTATTTT CSAKRPQGVTDTQYF
TRBJ2-7 - few TRBV5-1 TGCGCCAGCAGCTTGGAGATGCACCCAACCTACGAGCAGTACTTC CASSLEMHPTYEQYF
TRBJ2-6 - few TRBV7-2 TGTGCCAGCAGCCCGAATATGGCTGGGGCCAACGTCCTGACTTTC CASSPNMAGANVLTF
TRBJ2-2 - - TRBV9 TGTGCCAGCAGCGTAGCCTCGAACACCGGGGAGCTGTTTTTT CASSVASNTGELFF
TRBJ2-7 - few TRBV2 TGTGCCAGCAGTGAAAGGGCAAGCTCCTACGAGCAGTACTTC CASSERASSYEQYF